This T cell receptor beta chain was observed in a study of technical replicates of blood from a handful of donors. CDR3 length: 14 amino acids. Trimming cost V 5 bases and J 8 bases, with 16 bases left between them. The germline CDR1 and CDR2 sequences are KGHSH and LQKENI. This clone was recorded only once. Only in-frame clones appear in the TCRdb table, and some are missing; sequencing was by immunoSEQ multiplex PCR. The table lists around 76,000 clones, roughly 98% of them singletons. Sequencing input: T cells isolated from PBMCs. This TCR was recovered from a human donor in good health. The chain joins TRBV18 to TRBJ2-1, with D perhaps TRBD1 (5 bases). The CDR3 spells CASSGQGWLDEQFF. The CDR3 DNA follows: TGTGCCAGCTCAGGCCAGGGCTGGCTCGATGAGCAGTTCTTC.